A single sample gave rise to the 18 T cell receptor beta chains below, sequenced in a study of blood T cell repertoires in COVID-19 (dated by TCRdb to the early 2020s). Libraries were prepared through the immunoSEQ multiplex PCR assay. TCRdb holds this immuneACCESS table with in-frame rearrangements only. Some clones are missing; in checked studies, unresolved V genes explain under half, and the rest has no known cause. A total of about 190,000 clones appear in this sample, around 83% of them only once. Under 3.5% of the sample is in the top ten clones. What was sequenced was peripheral blood. The receptors come from a man in his forties or fifties with active or convalescent COVID-19.

There are many counts of this clone. The chain employs TRBV5-4 and TRBJ2-2, with D perhaps TRBD2 (6 bases). This CDR3 is built from 15 residues. The V and J ends lost 1 base and 4 bases respectively, with 11 bases between them. From germline, CDR1 is SGHNT and CDR2 YYREEE (reference sequence). The CDR3 coding sequence is TGTGCCAGCAGCTTGATGGGGGGAGGCACCGGGGAGCTGTTTTTT. Residues: CASSLMGGGTGELFF.

The V call is TRBV2, the J call TRBJ2-1; TRBD1 aligns across 7 bases. With V trimmed by 10 bases and J by 3 bases, 6 bases remained unmatched. CDR1 and CDR2 (germline): SNHLY, FYNNEI. CDR3 length: 13 residues. For the CDR3, the DNA is TGTGCCACTCCGGGACAGAGCTACAATGAGCAGTTCTTC. It is translated as CATPGQSYNEQFF.

The chain is built from TRBV24-1 and TRBJ1-1, with 7 bases lining up with TRBD1. The CDR3 consists of 14 residues. Germline V lookup: CDR1 KGHDR, CDR2 SFDVKD. J was trimmed by 0 bases and V by 7 bases; bases with no gene match: 4. The CDR3 is CATSETGLNTEAFF. The CDR3 bases are TGTGCCACCAGCGAGACAGGGTTGAACACTGAAGCTTTCTTT.

V is TRBV7-2 and J is TRBJ1-2, with TRBD1 identical over 11 bases. This CDR3 spans 15 amino acids. V lost 2 bases, J lost 7 bases, and 6 bases stayed unmatched. Germline CDR1 reads SGHTA; CDR2 reads FQGNSA. The CDR3 DNA reads as TGTGCCAGCAGCTTACTTATGGGACAGGGGGTTGGCTACACCTTC. Residues: CASSLLMGQGVGYTF.

The V gene is TRBV7-8, the J gene TRBJ1-1; D gene uncertain. This CDR3 is 14 amino acids long. Per germline, CDR1 SGHVS and CDR2 FQNEAQ. Trimming stripped 2 bases from V and 5 bases from J, with 12 bases between. CDR3 region: CASSLIPHRTEAFF. DNA of the CDR3: TGTGCCAGCAGCTTAATACCCCACCGGACTGAAGCTTTCTTT.

This sequence joins TRBV27 and TRBJ1-2; 7 nucleotides line up with TRBD1. Germline trimming cut 4 bases from V and 6 bases from J; bases unmatched to any gene: 14. The CDR3 consists of 16 residues. CDR1 and CDR2 from the germline V gene are MNHEY and SMNVEV (reference sequence). CDR3 in amino acids: CASSSSGTADRHGYTF. CDR3 DNA sequence: TGTGCCAGCAGTTCCTCCGGGACAGCGGACCGACATGGCTACACCTTC.

Comment on this clone: Other DNA sequences in the same sample also yield this CDR3. The chain carries TRBV5-5 and TRBJ1-2; TRBD1 matches 7 bases. V lost 4 bases, J lost 5 bases, and 11 bases stayed unmatched. Germline lookup yields CDR1 SGHKS and CDR2 YYEKEE (reference sequence). The CDR3 consists of 15 residues. Written as DNA, the CDR3 is TGTGCCAGCAGCCCCCGTCAGGGGGTGGGTTATGGCTACACCTTC. Amino acid sequence: CASSPRQGVGYGYTF.

The chain links TRBV3-1 (or the pseudogene TRBV3-2) to TRBJ1-1, with TRBD1 matching over 12 bases. V trimming: 4 bases; J trimming: 6 bases; junction bases outside the gene matches: 3. The V gene's germline CDR1 is LGHDT and CDR2 YNNKEL (reference sequence). The CDR3 has 14 residues. The CDR3 bases are TGTGCCAGCAGCCGGGGACAGGGGGCTTCTGAAGCTTTCTTT. Amino acids: CASSRGQGASEAFF.

With respect to this clone: The identical CDR3 is also encoded by other nucleotide sequences in the sample. The CDR3 is CASSPGQGNQPQHF. In nucleotides, the CDR3 is TGCGCCAGCAGCCCCGGACAGGGCAATCAGCCCCAGCATTTT. The chain is built from TRBV5-1 and TRBJ1-5, with 7 bases fitting TRBD1. The CDR3 sequence is 14 residues long. V lost 4 bases and J lost 2; bases outside the gene matches: 3. The germline V gene encodes CDR1 SGHRS and CDR2 YFSETQ.

The CDR3 is CASSEVSGTDTQYF. The CDR3 nucleotides are TGTGCCAGCAGTGAAGTATCAGGCACAGATACGCAGTATTTT. The chain links TRBV2 to TRBJ2-3; D is unresolved. The CDR3 contains 14 residues. CDR1 and CDR2 (germline): SNHLY, FYNNEI. V lost 1 base, J lost 1 base, and 6 bases lay in between.

V is TRBV19 and J is TRBJ1-5; D ambiguous. The CDR3 runs to 16 residues. With 0 bases removed from V and 7 bases from J, the gap between germline ends came to 16 bases. CDR1 LNHDA and CDR2 SQIVND come from the germline V gene (reference sequence). CDR3 amino acids: CASSIDQRDMRQPQHF. CDR3 nucleotides: TGTGCCAGTAGTATAGATCAGAGGGATATGAGGCAGCCCCAGCATTTT.

DNA for the CDR3: TGTGCCACCAGTATGCGGGGACATGGCTACACCTTC. This encodes CATSMRGHGYTF. V usage is TRBV24-1 and J usage is TRBJ1-2; D perhaps matches TRBD1 (5 bases). V was pared by 6 bases and J by 6 bases, with 10 bases between. Germline V CDR1 and CDR2: KGHDR, SFDVKD. The CDR3 runs 12 residues.

The chain recombines TRBV4-3 with TRBJ2-7; TRBD2 is a possible D gene (5 bases). Trimming took off 0 bases at V and 6 bases at J, with 15 bases between the two ends. The germline gives CDR1 LGHNA, CDR2 YSLEER. This CDR3 region has 15 residues. CDR3: CASSQDPRGRGEQYF. Here the CDR3 DNA reads TGCGCCAGCAGCCAAGATCCCCGAGGTCGGGGCGAGCAGTACTTC.

The rearrangement uses TRBV10-2 and TRBJ2-7, with 7 bases identical to TRBD2. Germline assignment: CDR1 WSHSY and CDR2 SAAADI. J gave up 4 bases and V 8 bases, and 2 bases lay outside the gene matches. This CDR3 is built from 11 residues. The CDR3 nucleotides read TGCGCCAGCGGCGGGGGATACGAGCAGTACTTC. It encodes CASGGGYEQYF.

This clone was found a few times. The chain combines TRBV11-2 with TRBJ1-2, with TRBD1 as a possible D gene (5 bases). Between the trimmed V and J ends, which lost 5 bases and 4 bases, there was a span of 17 bases. The germline CDR1 and CDR2 sequences are SGHAT and FQNNGV. The CDR3 loop spans 15 amino acids. The CDR3 DNA sequence: TGTGCCAGCAGCCCCCCCCGGACCGGGGGCTATGGCTACACCTTC. Translation: CASSPPRTGGYGYTF. Full variable domain (remainder filled in from reference TRBV11-2 and TRBJ1-2): EAGVAQSPRYKIIEKRQSVAFWCNPISGHATLYWYQQILGQGPKLLIQFQNNGVVDDSQLPKDRFSAERLKGVDSTLKIQPAKLEDSAVYLCASSPPRTGGYGYTFGSGTRLTVV.

The J gene is TRBJ1-1, the V gene TRBV3-1 (or the pseudogene TRBV3-2); no clear D gene. The CDR3 consists of 17 residues. V lost 1 base and J 2 bases, leaving 17 bases between the germline ends. Germline values: CDR1 LGHDT, CDR2 YNNKEL (reference sequence). The DNA of the CDR3 is TGTGCCAGCAGCCAAGTAGACGTGAGGGTAAGAAACACTGAAGCTTTCTTT. It encodes CASSQVDVRVRNTEAFF.

The chain uses TRBV18 and TRBJ2-7; 7 bases match TRBD2. Germline V gene data show CDR1 as KGHSH and CDR2 as LQKENI. This CDR3 spans 14 amino acids. The V and J ends lost 5 bases and 0 bases, in that order; junction bases with no gene match: 4. The CDR3: CASSSAGTSYEQYF. CDR3 nucleotides: TGTGCCAGCTCATCAGCGGGGACCTCCTACGAGCAGTACTTC.

The rearrangement links TRBV5-4 to TRBJ2-7, with a tentative D call TRBD2 (6 bases). V shed 2 bases and J shed 3 bases, with 15 bases lying between them. The CDR3 contains 15 residues. Germline lookup yields CDR1 SGHNT and CDR2 YYREEE (reference sequence). The CDR3 loop is CASSFGAPGGYEQYF. CDR3 DNA sequence: TGTGCCAGCAGCTTTGGGGCACCCGGGGGCTACGAGCAGTACTTC.